Listed here are 15 T cell receptor beta chains from one sample, sequenced in a study of Graves' ophthalmopathy and Graves' hyperthyroidism. The TCR beta CDR3 regions underwent amplification from RNA transcripts. Following a first-round RT-PCR that used HTBI primers, a second-round multiplex PCR was carried out. TCRdb passed the multiplex PCR reads through MiXCR, listing each CDR3 protein once. The sample contains 350,000 to 450,000 distinct CDR3 sequences, under 25% of which appear only once. The sample was peripheral blood. The receptors come from a young woman with stable Graves' hyperthyroidism.

This clonotype was detected a few times. The gene calls are TRBV6-2 or TRBV6-3 and TRBJ2-7; D is unclear. This CDR3 region has 13 residues. Per the germline V gene, CDR1 is MNHEY and CDR2 is SVGEGT. The V and J ends lost 6 bases and 4 bases respectively, with 13 bases between them. Here the CDR3 reads CASSSFRRYEQYF. Here the CDR3 DNA reads TGTGCCAGCAGCTCTTTTCGTCGTTACGAGCAGTACTTC.

This clonotype was counted at least ten times. The gene calls are TRBV10-3 and TRBJ1-2, with TRBD1 matching over 7 bases. Germline assignment: CDR1 ENHRY and CDR2 SYGVKD. Losses at the gene ends were 5 bases for V and 4 bases for J; bases not matched to a gene: 7. There are 14 residues in the CDR3. In DNA form, the CDR3 reads TGTGCCATCAGTCAGGGAGGGGGCGGCTATGGCTACACCTTC. It encodes CAISQGGGGYGYTF.

This chain uses TRBV19 with TRBJ1-1; D is uncertain. The V gene lost 6 bases and the J gene lost 7 bases, with 12 bases spanning the gap. The CDR3 contains 12 residues. Germline V gives CDR1 LNHDA, CDR2 SQIVND (reference sequence). Written as DNA, the CDR3 is TGTGCCAGTAGGGACCGTTTTGGTGAAGCTTTCTTT. Translation gives CASRDRFGEAFF. Together with reference TRBV19 and TRBJ1-1, the CDR3 gives the full variable domain: DGGITQSPKYLFRKEGQNVTLSCEQNLNHDAMYWYRQDPGQGLRLIYYSQIVNDFQKGDIAEGYSVSREKKESFPLTVTSAQKNPTAFYLCASRDRFGEAFFGQGTRLTVV.

The V call is TRBV28, the J call TRBJ2-7; the D gene is possibly TRBD1 (7 bases). The length of the CDR3 is 13 residues. The V gene lost 6 bases and the J gene lost 4 bases, with 13 bases spanning the gap. Germline CDR1 MDHEN, CDR2 SYDVKM. CDR3 nucleotide sequence: TGTGCCAGCAGGTACTCAGGGGGGTACGAGCAGTACTTC. Its translation: CASRYSGGYEQYF.

This clonotype was picked up many times. The chain uses TRBV20-1 and TRBJ2-5; 11 bases line up with TRBD2. The CDR3 covers 15 residues. Germline CDR1 is DFQATT and CDR2 is SNEGSKA (reference sequence). Unmatched junction bases numbered 3, after V lost 0 bases and J lost 3 bases. CDR3 residues: CSARDLLAGEETQYF. The CDR3 DNA sequence: TGCAGTGCTAGAGATTTACTAGCGGGAGAAGAGACCCAGTACTTC.

The sample holds many counts of this clonotype. V usage is TRBV2 and J usage is TRBJ1-3; D is unclear. V lost 0 bases and J 3 bases, leaving 18 bases between the germline ends. This CDR3 is 18 amino acids long. Germline V gives CDR1 SNHLY, CDR2 FYNNEI. The CDR3 DNA is TGTGCCAGCAGTGAAGCGCTTCGGTCCTCAGAAGGTGGAAACACCATATATTTT. It yields the protein CASSEALRSSEGGNTIYF.

This clonotype showed up many times. The chain couples TRBV20-1 to TRBJ1-2; TRBD1 might be the D (5 bases). The germline V and J ends were trimmed by 0 bases and 4 bases, with 12 bases remaining between them. This CDR3 is built from 14 residues. Germline-derived CDR1 and CDR2 are DFQATT and SNEGSKA (reference sequence). CDR3 DNA sequence: TGCAGTGCTAGAGACCGGGGGTCCCTCTATGGCTACACCTTC. Its translation: CSARDRGSLYGYTF.

This clonotype was recorded many times. The chain couples TRBV12-3 or TRBV12-4 to TRBJ2-7; 8 nucleotides align to TRBD1. With 1 base clipped from V and 3 bases from J, the junction kept 11 bases outside the gene matches. This CDR3 is built from 17 residues. The CDR3: CASSLVDRGSLGYEQYF. In DNA form, the CDR3 reads TGTGCCAGCAGTTTAGTCGACAGGGGAAGTTTAGGCTACGAGCAGTACTTC.

This clonotype was picked up many times. The rearrangement uses TRBV28 and TRBJ2-5; 9 bases are a match to TRBD2. Looked up from germline, CDR1 is MDHEN and CDR2 is SYDVKM. The CDR3 spans 13 residues. With V trimmed by 2 bases and J by 9 bases, 4 bases remained unmatched. The CDR3 DNA is TGTGCCAGCAGTTTACCTCAGCGGGAGGCCCAGTACTTC. It codes for CASSLPQREAQYF. Using reference TRBV28 and TRBJ2-5 for the parts outside the CDR3, the full variable domain is DVKVTQSSRYLVKRTGEKVFLECVQDMDHENMFWYRQDPGLGLRLIYFSYDVKMKEKGDIPEGYSVSREKKERFSLILESASTNQTSMYLCASSLPQREAQYFGPGTRLLVL.

Ten or more counts support this clonotype. V gene TRBV10-3 combines with J gene TRBJ2-7, with 7 nucleotides matching TRBD1. This CDR3 has 15 residues. The germline V gene has CDR1 ENHRY and CDR2 SYGVKD. The V and J ends lost 4 bases and 4 bases, in that order; junction bases with no gene match: 10. As DNA, the CDR3 is TGTGCCATCAGTGGGAATACAGGGGATGGTTACGAGCAGTACTTC. This codes for CAISGNTGDGYEQYF.

This clonotype came up once. Relative to the germline gene, one junction end is altered; a read error may explain this. The chain joins TRBV6-2 or TRBV6-3 to TRBJ1-5; D remains unclear. Germline-derived CDR1 and CDR2 are MNHEY and SVGEGT. This CDR3 is 13 amino acids long. The CDR3 is CASRDISNQPQHF. Written as DNA, the CDR3 is TGTGCCAGCAGAGACATAAGTAATCAGCCTCAGCATTTT.

This clonotype was detected many times. This chain connects TRBV14 to TRBJ1-1; TRBD1 is a possible D gene (6 bases). Germline V gene data show CDR1 as SGHDN and CDR2 as FVKESK. Between the trimmed V and J ends, which lost 6 bases and 5 bases, there was a span of 16 bases. The CDR3 totals 14 residues. The chain's CDR3 is CASSYRDAGTEAFF. CDR3 DNA: TGTGCCAGCAGTTACAGGGATGCGGGGACTGAAGCTTTCTTT. The complete variable domain, with remaining parts taken from reference TRBV14 and TRBJ1-1, reads EAGVTQFPSHSVIEKGQTVTLRCDPISGHDNLYWYRRVMGKEIKFLLHFVKESKQDESGMPNNRFLAERTGGTYSTLKVQPAELEDSGVYFCASSYRDAGTEAFFGQGTRLTVV.

V is TRBV6-1 and J is TRBJ1-5; maybe TRBD1 (5 bases). This CDR3 has 14 amino acids. Trimming shortened V by 7 bases and J by 1 base, and 11 bases separated the two germline ends. Germline CDR1 is MNHNS and CDR2 is SASEGT. CDR3 DNA: TGTGCCAGCACCCCGACAGCGAGCAATCAGCCCCAGCATTTT. It specifies CASTPTASNQPQHF.

The table lists this clonotype with many counts. A read error is possible here, since a much larger clone lies one base away. V is TRBV20-1 and J is TRBJ1-6, with a weak D call TRBD1 (5 bases). Germline loops: CDR1 DFQATT, CDR2 SNEGSKA (reference sequence). This CDR3 is 15 amino acids long. The CDR3 DNA follows: TGCAGTGCTAGAGATCTGGCCAGGGAGGTTTCACACCTCCACTTT. Residues: CSARDLAREVSHLHF.

This clonotype came up a few times. V is TRBV6-1 and J is TRBJ2-7; D uncertain. Germline V lookup: CDR1 MNHNS, CDR2 SASEGT. Trimming stripped 0 bases from V and 0 bases from J, with 6 bases between. CDR3 length: 14 amino acids. CDR3 sequence reads: CASSEALSSYEQYF. The CDR3 DNA is TGTGCCAGCAGTGAAGCGCTCAGCTCCTACGAGCAGTACTTC.